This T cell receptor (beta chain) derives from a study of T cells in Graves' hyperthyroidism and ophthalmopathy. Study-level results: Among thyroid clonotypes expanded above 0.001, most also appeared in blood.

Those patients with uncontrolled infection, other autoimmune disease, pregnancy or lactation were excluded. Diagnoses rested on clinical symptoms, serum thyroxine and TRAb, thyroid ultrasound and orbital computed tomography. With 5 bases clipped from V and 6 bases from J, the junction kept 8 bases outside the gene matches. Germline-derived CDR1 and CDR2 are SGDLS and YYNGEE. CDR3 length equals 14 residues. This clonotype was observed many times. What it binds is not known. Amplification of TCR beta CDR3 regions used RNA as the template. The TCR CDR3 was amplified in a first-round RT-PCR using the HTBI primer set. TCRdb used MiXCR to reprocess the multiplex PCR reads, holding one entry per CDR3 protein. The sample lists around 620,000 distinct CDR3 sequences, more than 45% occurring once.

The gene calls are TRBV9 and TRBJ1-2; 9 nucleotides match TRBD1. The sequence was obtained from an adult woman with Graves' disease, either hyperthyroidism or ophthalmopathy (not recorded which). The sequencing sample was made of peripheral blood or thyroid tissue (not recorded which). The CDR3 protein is CASSRTTGGDGYTF. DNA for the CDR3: TGTGCCAGCAGTCGAACCACAGGGGGCGATGGCTACACCTTC.